This TCR beta chain originates from a study of CD8+ T cells in alopecia areata. General observations from the study: For baseline CD8+ expansion, any link to response stays uncertain with one nonresponder.

Once RNA had been extracted, it was reverse transcribed into cDNA to act as the sequencing template. Method: immunoSEQ multiplex PCR; TCRdb's copy keeps in-frame clones and lacks some. This table has around 210,000 clones, around 66% appearing once. This CDR3 is 14 amino acids long. Trimming removed 1 base at V and 7 bases at J, with 11 bases between. Germline CDR1 and CDR2: MGHRA and YSYEKL. Documented treatment: oral pan-JAK inhibitor, 5-10 mg twice daily. Points on this clone: Its antigen is unknown.

The source material was CD4+ T cells sorted from blood, sampled at week 4, from a patient treated with tofacitinib. The V and J genes are TRBV4-1 and TRBJ1-5, with D possibly TRBD1 on 5 matching bases. The clonotype comes from a human donor with alopecia areata. The CDR3 here is CASSQVHQGQPQHF. For the CDR3, the DNA is TGCGCCAGCAGCCAAGTTCATCAGGGCCAGCCCCAGCATTTT.